This T cell receptor (beta chain) was sequenced for a study of sequential checkpoint blockade in melanoma. The wider study: Arm A got nivolumab then ipilimumab; arm B the reverse, 1:1. Both treatment sequences were followed by maintenance nivolumab.

Trimming took 3 bases from V and 9 from J; bases not matched to a gene: 8. The CDR3 covers 14 residues. Germline values: CDR1 LNHDA, CDR2 SQIVND (reference sequence). The treatment is: randomized to nivolumab then ipilimumab (arm A) or the reverse (arm B). Using immunoSEQ multiplex PCR, the repertoire was profiled, and TCRdb retains in-frame clones only, with some absent. The table records around 15,000 clones, approximately 48% of them present only once. This receptor was identified in a human donor with melanoma. The specimen was CD8+ T cells sorted from blood (inferred from file names), collected from a patient given nivolumab and ipilimumab in sequence. This rearrangement joins TRBV19 to TRBJ2-1, with 7 positions matching TRBD2. The CDR3 DNA sequence: TGTGCCAGTAGTATCAGTGCTAGCGGCGGTGAGCAGTTCTTC. Amino acid sequence: CASSISASGGEQFF.